This record covers a single T cell receptor (beta chain). Building the TCR beta libraries relied on iRepertoire HTBI primers, and CDR3 regions underwent Arm-PCR. TCRdb redid the calling of the multiplex PCR reads with MiXCR, one entry per CDR3 protein. Counted here are about 400,000 distinct CDR3 sequences, about 16% occurring once; the ten biggest clones make up just over 20%. This sample stems from a study of regulatory T cells in long-lasting Graves disease. Described time point: newly diagnosed GD, antithyroid drugs for less than 3 months. TCR sequences were obtained from RNA taken from PBMCs. These data were likewise used in another study, on T cells in Graves' hyperthyroidism and ophthalmopathy. Per that study: HTBI primers drove first-round RT-PCR of the TCR CDR3. Within blood appeared most thyroid clonotypes that had expanded above 0.001. It was a median approximately six months before onset that the model predicted ophthalmopathy.

The starting material was peripheral blood mononuclear cells (PBMCs), obtained at new diagnosis, from a patient treated with antithyroid drugs. This clonotype originated in a woman under 30 with Graves disease.

CDR3: CASSGWRNSYGYTF. As DNA, the CDR3 is TGTGCCAGCAGCGGTTGGCGAAACTCCTATGGCTACACCTTC. The chain joins TRBV9 to TRBJ1-2; no reliable D call. V lost 3 bases and J 4 bases, leaving 13 bases between the germline ends. This CDR3 has 14 amino acids. The germline gives CDR1 SGDLS, CDR2 YYNGEE.